The 13 T cell receptor beta chains in this list originate from one sample, sequenced in a study of shared clonotypes between healthy human individuals. TCRdb keeps only in-frame clones here, not all; method: immunoSEQ multiplex PCR. There are roughly 500,000 clones in the sample; 79% occur only once, and about an eighth lies in the top ten. Sequenced: PBMCs. All receptors come from a woman aged 40 to 49 in good health. Some clones in this sample may be carry-over from other donors' samples.

In its sample, this clone was seen a few times. The J gene is TRBJ2-5, the V gene TRBV19; TRBD2 is a possible D gene (5 bases). Germline-derived CDR1 and CDR2 are LNHDA and SQIVND (reference sequence). The CDR3 spans 14 residues. Trimming shortened V by 4 bases and J by 1 base, and 10 bases separated the two germline ends. CDR3 loop: CASSTPGIQETQYF. CDR3 nucleotide sequence: TGTGCCAGTAGTACGCCGGGAATCCAAGAGACCCAGTACTTC.

J is TRBJ2-5 and V is TRBV29-1, with TRBD2 matching 7 bases. CDR3 size: 14 residues. Germline CDR1 and CDR2: SQVTM and ANQGSEA. The V and J ends lost 5 bases and 5 bases, in that order; junction bases with no gene match: 11. CDR3 nucleotide sequence: TGCAGCGTTACCTTGGGGGGGGTGGAGGAGACCCAGTACTTC. The encoded protein is CSVTLGGVEETQYF.

The chain has TRBV6-6 and TRBJ1-4; D unresolved. The CDR3 length is 12 residues. Between the trimmed V and J ends, which lost 5 bases and 10 bases, there was a span of 11 bases. Germline loops: CDR1 MNHNY, CDR2 SVGAGI (reference sequence). The CDR3 loop reads CASSLTAGKLFF. DNA of the CDR3: TGTGCCAGCAGTCTGACGGCGGGAAAACTGTTTTTT.

This clone was picked up one time. This chain connects TRBV6-6 to TRBJ2-7, with D unresolved. V shed 2 bases and J shed 6 bases, with 14 bases lying between them. The CDR3 consists of 14 residues. Germline loops: CDR1 MNHNY, CDR2 SVGAGI (reference sequence). CDR3 sequence: CASSYPPPRSEQYF. The CDR3 DNA is TGTGCCAGCAGTTACCCCCCCCCTAGATCCGAGCAGTACTTC.

This chain connects TRBV19 to TRBJ2-7; TRBD2 matches at 8 bases. With V trimmed by 5 bases and J by 0 bases, 3 bases remained unmatched. CDR3 size: 14 residues. The germline V gene has CDR1 LNHDA and CDR2 SQIVND (reference sequence). The CDR3 sequence is CASSLTSDSYEQYF. The CDR3, as DNA: TGTGCCAGTAGTTTGACTAGCGACTCCTACGAGCAGTACTTC.

The chain has TRBV6-1 and TRBJ1-2; D uncertain. The V end was cut by 0 bases, the J end by 0 bases, with 5 bases between. The V gene's germline CDR1 is MNHNS and CDR2 SASEGT. The CDR3 has 14 residues. CDR3 in amino acids: CASSEAGTNYGYTF. DNA for the CDR3: TGTGCCAGCAGTGAAGCGGGGACTAACTATGGCTACACCTTC.

The chain joins TRBV6-6 to TRBJ1-5, with D possibly being TRBD1 (6 bases). Trimming took 5 bases from V and 3 from J, leaving 11 bases between them. Germline lookup yields CDR1 MNHNY and CDR2 SVGAGI (reference sequence). This CDR3 is 14 amino acids long. The CDR3 nucleotides are TGTGCCAGCAGTGTGGGGGGCCCCAATCAGCCCCAGCATTTT. Amino acids: CASSVGGPNQPQHF.

The chain employs TRBV19 and TRBJ2-1; 8 nucleotides agree with TRBD1. The J segment lost 0 bases and the V segment lost 3 bases, leaving 4 bases of the junction unmatched. The CDR3 contains 16 residues. Germline-derived CDR1 and CDR2 are LNHDA and SQIVND (reference sequence). CDR3 in amino acids: CASSIPDRASYNEQFF. In DNA form, the CDR3 reads TGTGCCAGTAGTATCCCGGACAGGGCCTCCTACAATGAGCAGTTCTTC.

This clone was recorded only once. The chain employs TRBV7-6 and TRBJ2-3; D gene ambiguous. V was shortened by 10 bases and J by 3 bases, with 17 bases between the two germline ends. CDR3 length equals 14 residues. Germline CDR1 is SGHVS and CDR2 is FNYEAQ. This CDR3 is CAIEAPHGTDTQYF. In nucleotides, the CDR3 is TGTGCCATCGAGGCTCCTCATGGGACAGATACGCAGTATTTT.

CDR3 in DNA: TGTGCCAGTAGTAGCGCGGGAGGGCCCCCAGATACGCAGTATTTT. Amino acids: CASSSAGGPPDTQYF. The chain employs TRBV19 and TRBJ2-3; TRBD2 aligns across 9 bases. From germline, CDR1 is LNHDA and CDR2 SQIVND (reference sequence). Trimming removed 4 bases from V and 4 bases from J; junction bases left unmatched: 6. The CDR3 covers 15 residues.

Concerning this clone itself: Other DNA sequences in this sample translate to the same CDR3. The chain has TRBV5-1 and TRBJ2-1; TRBD2 aligns across 13 bases. The CDR3 has 15 residues. Germline V lookup: CDR1 SGHRS, CDR2 YFSETQ. Trimming at V came to 0 bases and at J to 9 bases, leaving 3 bases not matched to a gene. CDR3 sequence (DNA): TGCGCCAGCAGCTTGGTACTAGCGGGAGGGGGTGAGCAGTTCTTC. It is translated as CASSLVLAGGGEQFF.

The V call is TRBV6-6, the J call TRBJ2-5; D is unresolved. Germline CDR1 MNHNY, CDR2 SVGAGI (reference sequence). V gave up 0 bases and J gave up 5 bases, with 13 bases separating them. The CDR3 sequence is 15 residues long. CDR3 amino acids: CASSYSGGVLETQYF. The CDR3 DNA reads as TGTGCCAGCAGTTACTCGGGTGGGGTGTTGGAGACCCAGTACTTC.

This clone appeared once. The chain links TRBV6-1 to TRBJ2-7; 7 positions agree with TRBD1. V gave up 4 bases and J gave up 3 bases; unmatched junction bases: 6. CDR3 length: 14 amino acids. Germline assignment: CDR1 MNHNS and CDR2 SASEGT. In DNA form, the CDR3 reads TGTGCCAGCAGTGGACAGGGTGTGGGCTACGAGCAGTACTTC. It is translated as CASSGQGVGYEQYF.